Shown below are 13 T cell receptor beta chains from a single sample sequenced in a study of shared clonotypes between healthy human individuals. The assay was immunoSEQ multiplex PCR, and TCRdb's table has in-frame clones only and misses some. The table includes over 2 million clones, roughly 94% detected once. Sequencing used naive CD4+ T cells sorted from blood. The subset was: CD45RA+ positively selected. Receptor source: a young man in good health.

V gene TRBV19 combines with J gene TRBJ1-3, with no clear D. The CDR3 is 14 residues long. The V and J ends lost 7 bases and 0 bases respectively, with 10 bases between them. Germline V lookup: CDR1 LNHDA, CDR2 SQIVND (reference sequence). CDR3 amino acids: CASNPLYSGNTIYF. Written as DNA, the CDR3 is TGTGCCAGTAACCCTCTATACTCTGGAAACACCATATATTTT. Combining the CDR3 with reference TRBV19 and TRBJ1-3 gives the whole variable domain DGGITQSPKYLFRKEGQNVTLSCEQNLNHDAMYWYRQDPGQGLRLIYYSQIVNDFQKGDIAEGYSVSREKKESFPLTVTSAQKNPTAFYLCASNPLYSGNTIYFGEGSWLTVV.

In DNA form, the CDR3 reads TGTGCCAGCAGCTTGGACATATGCTACGAGCAGTACTTC. Its translation: CASSLDICYEQYF. The gene calls are TRBV5-6 and TRBJ2-7; the D is unclear. The CDR3 consists of 13 residues. V shed 0 bases and J shed 3 bases, with 7 bases lying between them. Germline-derived CDR1 and CDR2 are SGHDT and YYEEEE.

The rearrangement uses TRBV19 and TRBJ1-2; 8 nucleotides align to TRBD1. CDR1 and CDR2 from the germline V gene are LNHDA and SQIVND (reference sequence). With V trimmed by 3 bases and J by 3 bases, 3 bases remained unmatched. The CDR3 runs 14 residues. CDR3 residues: CASSISGGYYGYTF. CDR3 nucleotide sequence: TGTGCCAGTAGTATCTCAGGGGGCTACTATGGCTACACCTTC. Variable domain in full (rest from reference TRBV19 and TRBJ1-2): DGGITQSPKYLFRKEGQNVTLSCEQNLNHDAMYWYRQDPGQGLRLIYYSQIVNDFQKGDIAEGYSVSREKKESFPLTVTSAQKNPTAFYLCASSISGGYYGYTFGSGTRLTVV.

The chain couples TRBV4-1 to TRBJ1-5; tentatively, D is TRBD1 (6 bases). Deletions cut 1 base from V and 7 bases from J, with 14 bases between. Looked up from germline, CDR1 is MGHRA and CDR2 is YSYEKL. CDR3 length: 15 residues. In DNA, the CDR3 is TGCGCCAGCAGCCAAGTACCCACGGGGGCCCAGCCCCAGCATTTT. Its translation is CASSQVPTGAQPQHF.

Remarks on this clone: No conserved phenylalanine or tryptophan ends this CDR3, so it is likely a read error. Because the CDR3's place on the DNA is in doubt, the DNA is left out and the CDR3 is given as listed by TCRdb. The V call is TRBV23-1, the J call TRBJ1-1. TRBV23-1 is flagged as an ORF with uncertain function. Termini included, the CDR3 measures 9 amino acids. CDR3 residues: CAPQDRHLR.

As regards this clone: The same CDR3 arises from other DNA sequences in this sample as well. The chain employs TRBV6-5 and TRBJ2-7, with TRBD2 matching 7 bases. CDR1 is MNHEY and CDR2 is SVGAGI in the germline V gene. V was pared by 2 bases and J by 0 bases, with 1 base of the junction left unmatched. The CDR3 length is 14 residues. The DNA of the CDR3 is TGTGCCAGCAGTTACAGGGAGGGCTCCTACGAGCAGTACTTC. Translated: CASSYREGSYEQYF.

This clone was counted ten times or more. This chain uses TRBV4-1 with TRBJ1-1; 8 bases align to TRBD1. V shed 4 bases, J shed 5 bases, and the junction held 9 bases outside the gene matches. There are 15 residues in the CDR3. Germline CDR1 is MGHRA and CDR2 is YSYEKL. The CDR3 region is CASSPLWTGNTEAFF. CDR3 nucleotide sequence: TGCGCCAGCAGCCCCCTTTGGACAGGGAATACTGAAGCTTTCTTT.

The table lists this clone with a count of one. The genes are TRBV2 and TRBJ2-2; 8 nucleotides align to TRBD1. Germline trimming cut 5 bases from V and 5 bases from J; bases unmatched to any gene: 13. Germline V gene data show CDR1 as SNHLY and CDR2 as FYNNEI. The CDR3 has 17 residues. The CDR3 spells CASSLNSPGTGTGELFF. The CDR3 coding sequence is TGTGCCAGCAGTCTAAATTCGCCCGGGACAGGTACCGGGGAGCTGTTTTTT.

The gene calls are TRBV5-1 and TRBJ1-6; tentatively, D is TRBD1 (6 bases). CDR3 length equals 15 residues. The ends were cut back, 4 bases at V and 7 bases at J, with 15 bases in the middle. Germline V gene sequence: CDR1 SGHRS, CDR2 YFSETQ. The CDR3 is CASSPGGSGNSPLHF. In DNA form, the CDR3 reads TGCGCCAGCAGCCCCGGGGGCTCCGGGAATTCACCCCTCCACTTT.

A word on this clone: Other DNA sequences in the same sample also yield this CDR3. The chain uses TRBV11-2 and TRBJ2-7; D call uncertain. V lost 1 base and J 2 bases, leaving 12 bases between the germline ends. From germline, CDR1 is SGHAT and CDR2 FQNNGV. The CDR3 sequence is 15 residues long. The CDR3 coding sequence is TGTGCCAGCAGCTTAGTGCCGGGTGGCCCCTACGAGCAGTACTTC. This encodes CASSLVPGGPYEQYF.

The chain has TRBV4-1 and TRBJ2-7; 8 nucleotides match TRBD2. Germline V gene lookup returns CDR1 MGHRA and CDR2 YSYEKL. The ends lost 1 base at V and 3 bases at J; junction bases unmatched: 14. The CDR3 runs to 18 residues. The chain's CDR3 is CASSQVPGGVKRFYEQYF. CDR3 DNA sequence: TGCGCCAGCAGCCAAGTCCCGGGAGGGGTCAAACGGTTCTACGAGCAGTACTTC.

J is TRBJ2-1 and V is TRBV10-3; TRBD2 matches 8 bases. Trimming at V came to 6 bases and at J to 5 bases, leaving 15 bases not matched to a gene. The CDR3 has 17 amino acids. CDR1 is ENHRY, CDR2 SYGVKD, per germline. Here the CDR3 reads CAISSTSAMGDNNEQFF. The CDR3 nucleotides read TGTGCCATCAGCTCGACTAGCGCGATGGGAGATAACAATGAGCAGTTCTTC.

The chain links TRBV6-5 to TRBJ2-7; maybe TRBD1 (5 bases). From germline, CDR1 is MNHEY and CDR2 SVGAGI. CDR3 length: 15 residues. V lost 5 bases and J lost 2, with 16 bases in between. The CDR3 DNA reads TGTGCCAGCAGTCCCATGACAGTTCCTACCTACGAGCAGTACTTC. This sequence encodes CASSPMTVPTYEQYF.